This TCR beta chain stems from a study of cytomegalovirus exposure and HLA in healthy donors. The CDR3 consists of 12 residues. The germline V gene has CDR1 SGHTS and CDR2 YDEGEE. V lost 2 bases, J lost 8 bases, and 10 bases lay in between. This clone came up a few times. Its antigen remains unidentified. Study findings and constraints: Researchers had no immune exposure information except CMV serostatus available. Evidence from a later analysis indicated that most CMV-associated TCR beta chains looked HLA-restricted. Listed as cytomegalovirus-associated were over 150 TCR beta chains.

PCR amplification relied on 60 Vbeta primers (plus 13 Jbeta primers). Assay used: immunoSEQ multiplex PCR; TCRdb lists only in-frame clones, some missing. Of tens of thousands of clones detected, 72% appear once; the ten largest clones hold roughly an eighth. This rearrangement joins TRBV5-8 to TRBJ1-2; weak D call: TRBD1 (6 bases). Source material: PBMCs. The clonotype originates from a woman between 40 and 50 years old in good health and CMV-seropositive. CDR3 DNA: TGTGCCAGCAGCTTTTCAGGGGAGGGCTACACCTTC. This sequence encodes CASSFSGEGYTF.